The rows below give T cell receptor beta chains drawn from one sample of a study of cytomegalovirus exposure and HLA in healthy donors. Using immunoSEQ multiplex PCR, the repertoire was profiled, and TCRdb retains in-frame clones only, with some absent. The data contain more than 90,000 clones, about 91% of them singletons. The sample consisted of PBMCs. Receptor source: a man aged 18 to 30 in good health and CMV-seronegative. The CDR3 runs from the conserved cysteine through the conserved F or W. Each record gives: V gene, clone size, D gene, J gene, CDR3 protein, CDR3 DNA. A D gene is named only where the DNA matches it firmly. The size entry is marked missing in some rows and otherwise reads once, few, many or a size class.

>TRBV9|-|TRBD2|TRBJ2-1
CASKTSGENNEQFF
TGTGCCAGCAAAACTAGCGGTGAAAACAATGAGCAGTTCTTC
>TRBV6-1|-|-|TRBJ2-1
CASSLDGSSYNEQFF
TGTGCCAGCAGTTTGGACGGGAGCTCCTACAATGAGCAGTTCTTC
>TRBV19|once|-|TRBJ1-6
CASSIDDISYNSPLHF
TGTGCCAGTAGTATAGACGACATCTCCTATAATTCACCCCTCCACTTT
>TRBV29-1|-|TRBD1|TRBJ1-1
CSSDRASEAFF
TGCAGCTCGGACAGGGCTTCTGAAGCTTTCTTT
>TRBV2|-|-|TRBJ2-2
CASTPRTDGELFF
TGTGCCAGCACCCCCAGAACCGACGGGGAGCTGTTTTTT
>TRBV30|-|TRBD1|TRBJ2-7
CACTKQGARYEQYF
TGTGCCTGTACAAAACAGGGGGCGCGATACGAGCAGTACTTC
>TRBV10-3|-|TRBD1|TRBJ2-7
CAISDRDRLASYEQYF
TGTGCCATCAGTGACCGGGACAGGTTAGCTTCCTACGAGCAGTACTTC
>TRBV19|once|-|TRBJ1-1
CASSIEPSRLNPDTEAFF
TGTGCCAGTAGTATAGAGCCTTCCCGTCTCAACCCGGACACTGAAGCTTTCTTT
>TRBV7-2|-|-|TRBJ1-5
CASGERNQPQHF
TGTGCCAGCGGGGAGCGCAATCAGCCCCAGCATTTT
>TRBV7-2|-|-|TRBJ2-2
CASSRGTLNTGELFF
TGTGCCAGCAGCAGGGGGACATTAAACACCGGGGAGCTGTTTTTT
>TRBV11-3|-|TRBD1|TRBJ1-1
CASSGGTENTEAFF
TGTGCCAGCAGCGGGGGGACAGAGAACACTGAAGCTTTCTTT
>TRBV5-1|-|TRBD2|TRBJ2-1
CASSPGLAINEQFF
TGCGCCAGCAGCCCGGGACTAGCTATCAATGAGCAGTTCTTC
>TRBV10-3|-|-|TRBJ1-1
CAISVGNRVWENTEAFF
TGTGCCATCAGTGTGGGGAACAGGGTATGGGAAAACACTGAAGCTTTCTTT
>TRBV5-8|-|-|TRBJ2-2
CASSLDRAFAELFF
TGTGCCAGCAGCTTGGACAGGGCTTTCGCGGAGCTGTTTTTT
>TRBV5-1|-|-|TRBJ2-2
CASSSRLDRSTGELFF
TGCGCCAGCAGCTCCAGACTAGATCGTAGCACCGGGGAGCTGTTTTTT
>TRBV9|-|-|TRBJ2-7
CAGGVYEQYF
TGTGCCGGAGGAGTCTACGAGCAGTACTTC
>TRBV19|few|-|TRBJ1-5
CASRTSRRGENQPQHF
TGTGCCTCCCGAACAAGCCGCAGGGGAGAAAATCAGCCCCAGCATTTT
>TRBV10-3|-|TRBD2|TRBJ2-1
CAIYAGGSNNEQFF
TGTGCCATCTATGCGGGGGGTTCCAACAATGAGCAGTTCTTC
>TRBV7-7|-|-|TRBJ2-2
CASSFRYGENTGELFF
TGTGCCAGCAGCTTCCGGTACGGGGAGAACACCGGGGAGCTGTTTTTT
>TRBV4-1|-|-|TRBJ2-7
CASSHPAQTTEQYF
TGCGCCAGCAGCCACCCCGCTCAGACTACGGAGCAGTACTTC